This TCR beta chain was identified in a study of cytomegalovirus exposure and HLA in healthy donors. This CDR3 spans 13 amino acids. CDR1 LGHNA and CDR2 YSLEER come from the germline V gene. V lost 0 bases to trimming and J lost 9 bases, with 9 bases between them. Study results and limitations: Listed as cytomegalovirus-associated were more than 150 TCR beta chains. HLA-A and HLA-B allele assignments for most subjects were reportedly predicted accurately using TCR beta sequences.

This PCR relied on a set of 60 Vbeta primers and 13 Jbeta primers. TCRdb's copy holds only in-frame clones and misses some; the assay was immunoSEQ multiplex PCR. Of approximately 110,000 clones in the sample, 70% to 75% were seen once. In regard to this clone: No antigen is known for it.

Sequenced sample: PBMCs. The receptor comes from a man in his forties in good health and CMV-seronegative. The V call is TRBV4-3, the J call TRBJ2-1; no firm D call. The CDR3 here is CASSQDRAGEQFF. Written as DNA, the CDR3 is TGCGCCAGCAGCCAAGATCGCGCTGGTGAGCAGTTCTTC.